This T cell receptor beta chain was retrieved from a study of CD8 T cells in Susac syndrome. Random-hexamer reverse transcription was applied to about 0.45 to 1 ug RNA. The method of amplification for TCR beta CDR3 was immunoSEQ multiplex PCR, covering 54 Vbeta and 13 Jbeta. TCRdb re-derived calls from the immunoSEQ multiplex PCR reads in MiXCR, one entry per CDR3 protein. The table has approximately 74,000 distinct CDR3 sequences, approximately 93% seen once; the top ten hold approximately 0.92%. V lost 5 bases and J lost 3, with 13 bases in between. The CDR3 extends over 14 amino acids. Germline V gene sequence: CDR1 MNHNS, CDR2 SASEGT.

The source of this sequence is a human donor with Susac syndrome. Sequenced sample: CD8+ T cells from PBMCs. This chain links TRBV6-1 with TRBJ2-5, with D tentatively TRBD2 (6 bases). The CDR3 bases are TGTGCCAGCAGTTGGGGACTCCCGGAAGAGACCCAGTACTTC. As protein: CASSWGLPEETQYF.